The source of this T cell receptor beta chain is a study of shared clonotypes between healthy human individuals. Study findings and constraints: Genetic and exposure-history diversity was limited by the few donors.

In the case of this clone: Its matching antigen is unknown.

It was CD45RO-negative cells, positively selected for CCR7, that made up naive CD8 cells, with terminally differentiated effector memory CD45RA+ cells excluded. Sequenced by immunoSEQ multiplex PCR; TCRdb stores in-frame clones only, minus some. The sample carries about 680,000 clones, just over 90% recorded once. The CDR3 is 15 residues long. Trimming cost V 2 bases and J 1 base, with 10 bases left between them. Germline CDR1 and CDR2: SGDLS and YYNGEE. Source material: naive CD8+ T cells sorted from blood. This receptor was taken from a man aged 30 to 45 in good health. The V call is TRBV9, the J call TRBJ2-1, with no clear D. The CDR3 coding sequence is TGTGCCAGCAGCGTTAGTTACGGTTCCTACAATGAGCAGTTCTTC. Encoded protein: CASSVSYGSYNEQFF.